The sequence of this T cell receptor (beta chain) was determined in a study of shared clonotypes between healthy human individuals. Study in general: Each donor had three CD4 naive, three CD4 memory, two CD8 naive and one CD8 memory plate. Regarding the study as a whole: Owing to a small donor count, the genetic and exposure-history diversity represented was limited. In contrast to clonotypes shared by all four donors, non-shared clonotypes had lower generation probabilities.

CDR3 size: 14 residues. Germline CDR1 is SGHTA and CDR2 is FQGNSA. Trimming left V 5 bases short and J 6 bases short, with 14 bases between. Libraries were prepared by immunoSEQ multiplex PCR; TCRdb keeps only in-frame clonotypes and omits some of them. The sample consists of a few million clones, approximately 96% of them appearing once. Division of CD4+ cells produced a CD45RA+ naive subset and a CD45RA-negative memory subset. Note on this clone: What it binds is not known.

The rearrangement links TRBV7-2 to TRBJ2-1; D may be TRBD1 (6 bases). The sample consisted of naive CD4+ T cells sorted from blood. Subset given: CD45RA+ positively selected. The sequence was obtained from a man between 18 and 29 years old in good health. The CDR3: CASSLVRGSNEQFF. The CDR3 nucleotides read TGTGCCAGCAGCCTCGTCAGGGGTAGCAATGAGCAGTTCTTC.